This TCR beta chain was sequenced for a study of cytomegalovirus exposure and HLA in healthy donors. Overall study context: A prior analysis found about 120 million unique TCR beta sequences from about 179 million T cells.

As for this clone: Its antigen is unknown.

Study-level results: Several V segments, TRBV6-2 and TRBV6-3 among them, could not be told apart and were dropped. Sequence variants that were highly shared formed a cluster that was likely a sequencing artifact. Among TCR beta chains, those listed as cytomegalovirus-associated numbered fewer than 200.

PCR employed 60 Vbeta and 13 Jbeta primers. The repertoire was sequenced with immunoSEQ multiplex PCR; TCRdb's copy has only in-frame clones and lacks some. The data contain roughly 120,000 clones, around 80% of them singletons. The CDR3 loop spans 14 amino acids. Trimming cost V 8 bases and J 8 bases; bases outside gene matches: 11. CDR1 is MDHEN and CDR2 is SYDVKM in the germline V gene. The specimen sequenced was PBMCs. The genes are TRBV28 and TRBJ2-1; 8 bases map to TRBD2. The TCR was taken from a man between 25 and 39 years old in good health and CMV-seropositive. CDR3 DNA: TGTGCCAGCTCGGGACTAGATGGATCGGATGAGCAGTTCTTC. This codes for CASSGLDGSDEQFF.